The sequence of this T cell receptor (beta chain) was determined in a study of T cells in Graves' hyperthyroidism and ophthalmopathy. Points from the study as a whole: Separating ophthalmopathy from stable hyperthyroidism was achieved by a 13 V-J model.

Researchers took RNA transcripts and amplified the TCR beta CDR3 regions from them. TCR CDR3 underwent first-round RT-PCR with the HTBI primer set. TCRdb fed the multiplex PCR reads into MiXCR, producing one record per CDR3 protein. The sample carries around 580,000 distinct CDR3 sequences, about 45% recorded once. This clonotype was found many times. Its antigen remains unknown. The CDR3 runs to 15 residues. The V and J ends lost 1 base and 7 bases respectively, with 16 bases between them. Source material: peripheral blood or thyroid tissue (not recorded which). This chain links TRBV12-3 or TRBV12-4 with TRBJ1-2, with D maybe TRBD1 (5 bases). This TCR was sampled from a woman between 18 and 29 years old with Graves' hyperthyroidism. Here the CDR3 reads CASSLGVIGDFGYTF. CDR3 in DNA: TGTGCCAGCAGTTTAGGGGTTATCGGGGACTTTGGCTACACCTTC.